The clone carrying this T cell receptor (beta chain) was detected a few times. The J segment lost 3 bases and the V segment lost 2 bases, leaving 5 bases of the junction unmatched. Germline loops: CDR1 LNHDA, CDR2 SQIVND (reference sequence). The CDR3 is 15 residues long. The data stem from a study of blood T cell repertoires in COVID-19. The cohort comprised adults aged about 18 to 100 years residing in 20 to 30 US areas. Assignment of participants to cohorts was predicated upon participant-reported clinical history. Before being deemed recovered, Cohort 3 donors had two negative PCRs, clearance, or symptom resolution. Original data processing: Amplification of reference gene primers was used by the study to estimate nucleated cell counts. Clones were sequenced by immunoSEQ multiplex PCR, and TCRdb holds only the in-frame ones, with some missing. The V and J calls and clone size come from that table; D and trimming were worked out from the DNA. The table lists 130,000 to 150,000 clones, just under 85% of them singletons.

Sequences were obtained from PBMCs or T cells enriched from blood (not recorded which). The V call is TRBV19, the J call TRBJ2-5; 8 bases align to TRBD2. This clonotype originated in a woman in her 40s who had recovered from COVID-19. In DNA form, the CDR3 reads TGTGCCAGTAGTATATTTAGCGGGGCGGAAGAGACCCAGTACTTC. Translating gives CASSIFSGAEETQYF.